This T cell receptor beta chain was identified in a study of vaccination effects on CD4 cells after COVID-19. Some clones are missing from TCRdb's copy, which holds only in-frame ones; the method was immunoSEQ multiplex PCR. The data contain tens of thousands of clones, less than 75% of them singletons. This CDR3 has 13 amino acids. Trimming shortened V by 6 bases and J by 7 bases, and 13 bases separated the two germline ends. Germline CDR1 reads MNHEY; CDR2 reads SVGAGI. Culturing for more than 9 days preceded CD4+ T cell isolation. Details on this clone: What it binds is unknown.

The rearrangement uses TRBV6-5 and TRBJ2-1, with D unresolved. The source is a human donor who received a COVID-19 vaccine. The specimen comprised CD4+ T cells from PBMCs cultured without peptide, sampled before COVID-19 vaccination. The CDR3 sequence is CASRGSVANEQFF. In nucleotides, the CDR3 is TGTGCCAGCAGGGGGTCGGTGGCTAATGAGCAGTTCTTC.